The clone carrying this T cell receptor beta chain appeared a single time. The sample belongs to a study of blood T cell repertoires in COVID-19. The wider study: T cells, B-cell-depleted T cells, or PBMCs provided the cDNA or gDNA that served as material.

In the source study's methods: Reference gene primer amplification gave estimated nucleated cell counts. Measured with immunoSEQ multiplex PCR; TCRdb has only the in-frame clones, and not every one. V, J and clone size derive from that table, while D and trimming were established from the DNA sequence. The profile shows 270,000 or so clones, roughly nine tenths of them singletons. J gave up 9 bases and V 2 bases, and 9 bases lay outside the gene matches. CDR1 and CDR2 (germline): SGHVS, FQNEAQ. This CDR3 comprises 15 residues. This clonotype was sampled from a woman aged 40 to 49 who had recovered from COVID-19. The sequenced sample consisted of peripheral blood. The chain uses TRBV7-8 and TRBJ2-1, with 8 positions matching TRBD2. The CDR3 spells CASSLSLAGLSEQFF. The CDR3 nucleotides read TGTGCCAGCAGCTTAAGTCTAGCGGGTCTCAGTGAGCAGTTCTTC. Together with reference TRBV7-8 and TRBJ2-1, the CDR3 gives the full variable domain: GAGVSQSPRYKVAKRGQDVALRCDPISGHVSLFWYQQALGQGPEFLTYFQNEAQLDKSGLPSDRFFAERPEGSVSTLKIQRTQQEDSAVYLCASSLSLAGLSEQFFGPGTRLTVL.